The 17 T cell receptor beta chains listed next were all sequenced from one sample in a study of siplizumab effects on memory and regulatory T cells. Repertoires were generated with immunoSEQ multiplex PCR, while TCRdb's copy carries only in-frame clones and drops some. The table lists some 65,000 clones, over 75% of them singletons, with 1.5% to 2% in the top ten. The sequencing input was Tregs sorted from blood. All receptors derive from a human donor in good health.

The chain employs TRBV2 and TRBJ2-1, with 15 positions matching TRBD2. The V segment lost 7 bases and the J segment 8 bases; nucleotides outside the gene matches: 6. Germline CDR1 is SNHLY and CDR2 is FYNNEI. The CDR3 covers 15 residues. CDR3 sequence: CASKWTSGRAYEQFF. CDR3 bases: TGTGCCAGCAAATGGACTAGCGGGAGGGCCTATGAGCAGTTCTTC.

V gene TRBV20-1 combines with J gene TRBJ1-1; D remains ambiguous. The V and J ends lost 5 bases and 11 bases respectively, with 15 bases between them. This CDR3 has 11 amino acids. Germline loops: CDR1 DFQATT, CDR2 SNEGSKA (reference sequence). The CDR3 loop is CSAPRLEMAFF. DNA of the CDR3: TGCAGTGCTCCTAGGCTAGAGATGGCTTTCTTT.

This clone was found once. This chain connects TRBV7-4 to TRBJ2-5; D is possibly TRBD1 or TRBD2 (5 bases each). This CDR3 region has 13 residues. The V gene's germline CDR1 is SGHVT and CDR2 SQSDAQ. V lost 3 bases, J lost 5 bases, and 10 bases lay in between. CDR3 region: CASSLGETETQYF. The CDR3 DNA is TGTGCCAGCAGCTTGGGGGAGACGGAGACCCAGTACTTC.

The chain carries TRBV28 and TRBJ2-1; D perhaps matches TRBD1 (5 bases). The V end was cut by 5 bases, the J end by 0 bases, with 14 bases between. The CDR3 is made up of 16 amino acids. In germline, CDR1 is MDHEN, CDR2 SYDVKM. The CDR3 sequence is CASSTADRISYNEQFF. Here the CDR3 DNA reads TGTGCCAGCAGTACCGCCGACAGAATCTCCTACAATGAGCAGTTCTTC.

The chain couples TRBV5-4 to TRBJ2-3; D not resolved. Germline V gene lookup returns CDR1 SGHNT and CDR2 YYREEE (reference sequence). Deletions cut 0 bases from V and 6 bases from J, with 14 bases between. This CDR3 has 15 residues. This CDR3 reads CASSLVQVNGDTQYF. The CDR3 bases are TGTGCCAGCAGCTTGGTGCAGGTAAATGGTGATACGCAGTATTTT.

The chain recombines TRBV6-7 with TRBJ1-2; D is undetermined. TRBV6-7 is given ORF status, its function remaining uncertain. The CDR3 runs to 15 residues. Trimming removed 8 bases from V and 0 bases from J, with 16 bases in between. CDR3 in amino acids: CASLHPYRSNYGYTF. CDR3 sequence (DNA): TGTGCCAGCCTTCATCCGTACAGATCTAACTATGGCTACACCTTC.

This clone was counted a single time. The V gene is TRBV5-6, the J gene TRBJ2-7; TRBD1 might be the D (6 bases). CDR3 length equals 14 residues. The V end lost 0 bases, the J end lost 3 bases, and 10 bases lay between the germline ends. CDR1 is SGHDT and CDR2 is YYEEEE in the germline V gene. The CDR3 is CASSLGGRFYEQYF. The CDR3, as DNA: TGTGCCAGCAGCTTGGGGGGGCGGTTCTACGAGCAGTACTTC. The full variable domain, with the rest looked up from reference TRBV5-6 and TRBJ2-7, is DAGVTQSPTHLIKTRGQQVTLRCSPKSGHDTVSWYQQALGQGPQFIFQYYEEEERQRGNFPDRFSGHQFPNYSSELNVNALLLGDSALYLCASSLGGRFYEQYFGPGTRLTVT.

This clone has at least ten counts. The gene calls are TRBV9 and TRBJ2-1; 11 bases fit TRBD2. With 4 bases clipped from V and 6 bases from J, the junction kept 3 bases outside the gene matches. CDR1 and CDR2 (germline): SGDLS, YYNGEE. This CDR3 comprises 14 residues. CDR3 bases: TGTGCCAGCAGCCTTAGCGGGAGGGCCAATGAGCAGTTCTTC. Protein product: CASSLSGRANEQFF. The full variable domain, completed using reference TRBV9 and TRBJ2-1, is DSGVTQTPKHLITATGQRVTLRCSPRSGDLSVYWYQQSLDQGLQFLIQYYNGEERAKGNILERFSAQQFPDLHSELNLSSLELGDSALYFCASSLSGRANEQFFGPGTRLTVL.

The chain combines TRBV7-6 with TRBJ1-2; D gene uncertain. Germline CDR1 is SGHVS and CDR2 is FNYEAQ. Trimming removed 1 base at V and 3 bases at J, with 6 bases between. The CDR3 has 13 amino acids. The CDR3 region is CASSLGFDYGYTF. The CDR3 DNA is TGTGCCAGCAGCTTAGGATTCGACTATGGCTACACCTTC.

The genes are TRBV30 and TRBJ2-5; TRBD1 is a possible D gene (6 bases). CDR3 length equals 15 residues. Looked up from germline, CDR1 is GTSNPN and CDR2 is SVGIG (reference sequence). V lost 2 bases and J 4 bases, leaving 17 bases between the germline ends. The CDR3 coding sequence is TGTGCCTGGAGTAGGGGAAGGGTAGGGGGAGAGACCCAGTACTTC. Translating gives CAWSRGRVGGETQYF.

The V call is TRBV4-1, the J call TRBJ2-7; D is perhaps TRBD2 (5 bases). V dropped 2 bases and J dropped 6 bases, with 20 bases sitting between them. The CDR3 extends over 16 amino acids. Germline-derived CDR1 and CDR2 are MGHRA and YSYEKL. The CDR3 DNA reads as TGCGCCAGCAGCCAACAGAGGGCCGCAGGTTCAGTCGAGCAGTACTTC. It encodes CASSQQRAAGSVEQYF.

The chain links TRBV27 to TRBJ2-7; 9 nucleotides line up with TRBD2. V was pared by 6 bases and J by 3 bases, with 9 bases of the junction left unmatched. The CDR3 runs 15 residues. The germline V gene has CDR1 MNHEY and CDR2 SMNVEV (reference sequence). This CDR3 is CASRAGTSHNYEQYF. CDR3 bases: TGTGCCAGCAGGGCTGGGACTAGCCATAACTACGAGCAGTACTTC.

J is TRBJ2-3 and V is TRBV7-2; TRBD2 matches at 9 bases. CDR1 and CDR2 (germline): SGHTA, FQGNSA. This CDR3 contains 12 residues. V lost 5 bases and J lost 14; bases outside the gene matches: 8. CDR3 residues: CASSHGGRALYF. CDR3 nucleotide sequence: TGTGCCAGCAGCCACGGCGGGAGGGCCTTGTATTTT.

The chain employs TRBV29-1 and TRBJ2-7, with D perhaps matching TRBD1 (6 bases). The CDR3 runs 13 residues. Germline loops: CDR1 SQVTM, CDR2 ANQGSEA. Trimming shortened V by 4 bases and J by 1 base, and 11 bases separated the two germline ends. In nucleotides, the CDR3 is TGCAGCGTTGCTTGGGGGCTTTCCTACGAGCAGTACTTC. Amino acid sequence: CSVAWGLSYEQYF.

The V call is TRBV12-5, the J call TRBJ2-1; no definite D call. Per the germline V gene, CDR1 is LGHNT and CDR2 is FRNRAP. The CDR3 is 16 amino acids. Trimming removed 1 base at V and 6 bases at J, with 16 bases between. CDR3 loop: CASGLGGTTTTNEQFF. The CDR3 region has the DNA TGTGCTAGTGGTTTGGGGGGTACTACTACTACCAATGAGCAGTTCTTC.

The rearrangement uses TRBV28 and TRBJ1-5; tentative D call: TRBD1 (5 bases). There are 13 residues in the CDR3. The germline CDR1 and CDR2 sequences are MDHEN and SYDVKM. V dropped 7 bases and J dropped 4 bases, with 11 bases sitting between them. Here the CDR3 reads CASTGGVNQPQHF. The CDR3 coding sequence is TGTGCCAGCACGGGGGGTGTGAATCAGCCCCAGCATTTT. The full variable domain, with the rest looked up from reference TRBV28 and TRBJ1-5, is DVKVTQSSRYLVKRTGEKVFLECVQDMDHENMFWYRQDPGLGLRLIYFSYDVKMKEKGDIPEGYSVSREKKERFSLILESASTNQTSMYLCASTGGVNQPQHFGDGTRLSIL.

V and J are TRBV14 and TRBJ2-7; either TRBD1 or TRBD2 may fit D (5 bases each). The CDR3 consists of 13 residues. Trimming shortened V by 6 bases and J by 0 bases, and 9 bases separated the two germline ends. Germline V gene data show CDR1 as SGHDN and CDR2 as FVKESK. As DNA, the CDR3 is TGTGCCAGCAGTACGGGGCTCTCCTACGAGCAGTACTTC. Translating it yields CASSTGLSYEQYF.